The 18 T cell receptor beta chains below all came from one sample that was sequenced in a study of STAT5B mutations in CD4+ large granular lymphocyte leukemia. TCRdb keeps only in-frame clones here, not all; method: immunoSEQ multiplex PCR. Of about 30,000 clones listed, 79% are singletons. The specimen was CD4+ T cells from blood buffy coats. Receptors originate from a human donor in good health.

V usage is TRBV27 and J usage is TRBJ1-1, with D possibly being TRBD1 (5 bases). Germline V gene lookup returns CDR1 MNHEY and CDR2 SMNVEV (reference sequence). V lost 5 bases to trimming and J lost 1 base, with 11 bases between them. This CDR3 has 14 amino acids. CDR3 residues: CASSPRQRNTEAFF. CDR3 coding DNA: TGTGCCAGCAGTCCAAGACAGCGGAACACTGAAGCTTTCTTT.

This rearrangement joins TRBV19 to TRBJ2-3, with a possible D match to TRBD2 (6 bases). The germline gives CDR1 LNHDA, CDR2 SQIVND (reference sequence). CDR3 length: 14 amino acids. V was trimmed by 3 bases and J by 2 bases, leaving 9 bases between them. CDR3 DNA sequence: TGTGCCAGTAGTATGGGGACTCACACAGATACGCAGTATTTT. Protein: CASSMGTHTDTQYF. The complete variable domain, with remaining parts taken from reference TRBV19 and TRBJ2-3, reads DGGITQSPKYLFRKEGQNVTLSCEQNLNHDAMYWYRQDPGQGLRLIYYSQIVNDFQKGDIAEGYSVSREKKESFPLTVTSAQKNPTAFYLCASSMGTHTDTQYFGPGTRLTVL.

The chain couples TRBV28 to TRBJ2-7; D possibly corresponds to TRBD1 (6 bases). The germline gives CDR1 MDHEN, CDR2 SYDVKM. The CDR3 covers 15 residues. The V and J ends lost 5 bases and 1 base respectively, with 15 bases between them. CDR3 bases: TGTGCCAGCAGTAAGGACAGTCTGGGATCCTACGAGCAGTACTTC. Its protein product is CASSKDSLGSYEQYF.

V and J are TRBV5-1 and TRBJ2-3, with TRBD1 matching 10 bases. Germline values: CDR1 SGHRS, CDR2 YFSETQ. The ends lost 3 bases at V and 6 bases at J; junction bases unmatched: 10. The CDR3 loop spans 16 amino acids. This chain's CDR3 is CASSSAGTGAGDTQYF. The DNA of the CDR3 is TGCGCCAGCAGCTCCGCCGGGACAGGGGCAGGGGATACGCAGTATTTT. The full variable domain, its missing parts supplied by reference TRBV5-1 and TRBJ2-3, is KAGVTQTPRYLIKTRGQQVTLSCSPISGHRSVSWYQQTPGQGLQFLFEYFSETQRNKGNFPGRFSGRQFSNSRSEMNVSTLELGDSALYLCASSSAGTGAGDTQYFGPGTRLTVL.

In its sample, this clone was seen a few times. The chain combines TRBV6-1 with TRBJ2-5; 11 bases are shared with TRBD2. V shed 0 bases, J shed 0 bases, and the junction held 6 bases outside the gene matches. Germline CDR1 and CDR2: MNHNS and SASEGT. The CDR3 has 18 residues. CDR3: CASSEAIAGGPYQETQYF. CDR3 DNA: TGTGCCAGCAGTGAAGCGATAGCGGGGGGGCCGTACCAAGAGACCCAGTACTTC.

The chain combines TRBV6-5 with TRBJ1-4; the match to TRBD1 covers 7 bases. Germline V gene data show CDR1 as MNHEY and CDR2 as SVGAGI. The CDR3 length is 13 residues. J was trimmed by 8 bases and V by 4 bases; bases with no gene match: 4. The CDR3 nucleotides read TGTGCCAGCAGTTCCTGGACAGGAGAAAAACTGTTTTTT. Amino acid sequence: CASSSWTGEKLFF.

CDR3 in amino acids: CASSLGQGAKPQHF. The DNA of the CDR3 is TGTGCCAGCAGCTTAGGACAGGGGGCGAAGCCCCAGCATTTT. The chain links TRBV7-8 to TRBJ1-5, with 10 nucleotides matching TRBD1. From germline, CDR1 is SGHVS and CDR2 FQNEAQ. The CDR3 runs 14 residues. The V segment lost 1 base and the J segment 8 bases; nucleotides outside the gene matches: 2.

This chain connects TRBV7-8 to TRBJ2-5, with 7 bases matching TRBD1. The junction had 4 bases not matched to a gene; V was cut back by 1 base and J by 2 bases. This CDR3 spans 15 amino acids. CDR1 and CDR2 (germline): SGHVS, FQNEAQ. The CDR3 loop reads CASSLGQGKQETQYF. As DNA, the CDR3 is TGTGCCAGCAGCTTAGGACAGGGCAAACAAGAGACCCAGTACTTC.

This clone was counted only a few times. This chain links TRBV7-9 with TRBJ2-1; D may be TRBD1 (5 bases). The germline V and J ends were trimmed by 4 bases and 0 bases, with 16 bases remaining between them. This CDR3 comprises 17 residues. Germline CDR1 SEHNR, CDR2 FQNEAQ (reference sequence). The CDR3 DNA is TGTGCCAGCAGCTCTCGGACAAACCCGAGCTCCTACAATGAGCAGTTCTTC. It is translated as CASSSRTNPSSYNEQFF.

V usage is TRBV29-1 and J usage is TRBJ2-3; D unclear. The germline V and J ends were trimmed by 1 base and 1 base, with 3 bases remaining between them. Germline CDR1 SQVTM, CDR2 ANQGSEA. The CDR3 contains 12 residues. This chain's CDR3 is CSVEGRTDTQYF. The DNA of the CDR3 is TGCAGCGTTGAAGGTCGCACAGATACGCAGTATTTT.

V is TRBV5-4 and J is TRBJ2-5, with D possibly TRBD2 on 6 matching bases. Looked up from germline, CDR1 is SGHNT and CDR2 is YYREEE (reference sequence). V gave up 1 base and J gave up 5 bases, with 9 bases separating them. This CDR3 has 13 residues. DNA for the CDR3: TGTGCCAGCAGCTTGTATCGGGAGGAGACCCAGTACTTC. Translation: CASSLYREETQYF.

The V gene is TRBV14, the J gene TRBJ2-7, with 10 bases aligning to TRBD2. V gave up 3 bases and J gave up 5 bases; unmatched junction bases: 16. The CDR3 is 18 residues long. CDR1 and CDR2 from the germline V gene are SGHDN and FVKESK. Here the CDR3 DNA reads TGTGCCAGCAGCCAGACCCTTCTAGCGGGAGTTATAAGGGACGAGCAGTACTTC. Protein: CASSQTLLAGVIRDEQYF.

The chain has TRBV9 and TRBJ1-3; D gene ambiguous. Germline lookup yields CDR1 SGDLS and CDR2 YYNGEE. This CDR3 comprises 16 residues. V lost 4 bases to trimming and J lost 0 bases, with 14 bases between them. In DNA form, the CDR3 reads TGTGCCAGCAGCCCCTTTAAGGGTTTCTCTGGAAACACCATATATTTT. It translates to CASSPFKGFSGNTIYF.

The gene calls are TRBV5-1 and TRBJ1-3; D not certain. The CDR3 length is 15 residues. Trimming shortened V by 4 bases and J by 3 bases, and 14 bases separated the two germline ends. The germline V gene encodes CDR1 SGHRS and CDR2 YFSETQ. CDR3 loop: CASSGIATFGNTIYF. CDR3 nucleotide sequence: TGCGCCAGCAGCGGCATTGCGACATTTGGAAACACCATATATTTT.

This clone is a singleton in its sample. The V call is TRBV19, the J call TRBJ1-1; a weak D match, TRBD1 (5 bases). Trimming stripped 3 bases from V and 3 bases from J, with 17 bases between. Per germline, CDR1 LNHDA and CDR2 SQIVND (reference sequence). This CDR3 contains 16 residues. The CDR3 region has the DNA TGTGCCAGTAGTATCGGGGCAGGCCCCGGTCACACTGAAGCTTTCTTT. Translating gives CASSIGAGPGHTEAFF.

The chain combines TRBV11-3 with TRBJ2-3; 7 bases are a match to TRBD1. Germline assignment: CDR1 SGHNT and CDR2 YENEEA. The CDR3 has 16 amino acids. With 5 bases clipped from V and 2 bases from J, the junction kept 10 bases outside the gene matches. For the CDR3, the DNA is TGTGCCAGCAGCCTAGGCGGCCAGGGGGACACAGATACGCAGTATTTT. Amino acids: CASSLGGQGDTDTQYF.

This clone appeared a few times. The V call is TRBV27, the J call TRBJ2-7; 10 bases agree with TRBD2. This CDR3 spans 16 amino acids. Germline CDR1 and CDR2: MNHEY and SMNVEV (reference sequence). With 2 bases clipped from V and 4 bases from J, the junction kept 8 bases outside the gene matches. This chain's CDR3 is CASSLMASGSVYEQYF. For the CDR3, the DNA is TGTGCCAGCAGTTTAATGGCTAGCGGGAGTGTATACGAGCAGTACTTC.

The V and J genes are TRBV30 and TRBJ2-7; D is possibly TRBD2 (6 bases). V lost 0 bases and J 12 bases, leaving 18 bases between the germline ends. The CDR3 spans 13 residues. CDR1 is GTSNPN and CDR2 is SVGIG in the germline V gene (reference sequence). The CDR3 nucleotides are TGTGCCTGGAGTGTGTCGGGGGAGACCCTGCGGTACTTC. Encoded protein: CAWSVSGETLRYF.